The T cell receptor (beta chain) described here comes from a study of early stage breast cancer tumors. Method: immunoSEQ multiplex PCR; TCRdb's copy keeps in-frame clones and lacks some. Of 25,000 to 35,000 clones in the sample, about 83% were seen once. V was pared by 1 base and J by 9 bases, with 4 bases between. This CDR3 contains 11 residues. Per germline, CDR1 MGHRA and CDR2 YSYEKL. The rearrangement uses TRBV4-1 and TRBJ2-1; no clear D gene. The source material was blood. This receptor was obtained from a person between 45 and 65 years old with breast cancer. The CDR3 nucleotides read TGCGCCAGCAGCCAAGTGGCTGAGCAGTTCTTC. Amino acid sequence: CASSQVAEQFF.